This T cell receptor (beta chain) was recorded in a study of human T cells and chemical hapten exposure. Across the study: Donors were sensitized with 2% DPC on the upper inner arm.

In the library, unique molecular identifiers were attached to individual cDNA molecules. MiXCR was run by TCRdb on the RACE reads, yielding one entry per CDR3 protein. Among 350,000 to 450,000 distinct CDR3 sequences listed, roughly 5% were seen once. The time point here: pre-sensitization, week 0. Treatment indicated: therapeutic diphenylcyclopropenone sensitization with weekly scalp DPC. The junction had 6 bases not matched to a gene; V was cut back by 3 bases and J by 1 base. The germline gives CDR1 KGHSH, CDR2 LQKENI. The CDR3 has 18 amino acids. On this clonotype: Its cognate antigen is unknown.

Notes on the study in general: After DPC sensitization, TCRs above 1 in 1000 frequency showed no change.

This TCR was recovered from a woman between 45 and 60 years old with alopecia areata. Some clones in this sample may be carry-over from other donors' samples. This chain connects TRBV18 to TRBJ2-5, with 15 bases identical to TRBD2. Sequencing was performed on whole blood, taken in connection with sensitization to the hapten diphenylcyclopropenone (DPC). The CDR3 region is CASSPPGLAGGTQETQYF. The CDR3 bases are TGTGCCAGCTCACCTCCGGGACTAGCGGGAGGTACCCAAGAGACCCAGTACTTC.